The subject of this entry is one T cell receptor beta chain. This clonotype was seen many times. The target of this receptor is not known. Per-base quality was not reported, and no clone a single base away is much larger than it. The data originate from a study of Graves' ophthalmopathy and Graves' hyperthyroidism (dated by TCRdb to 2016 to 2018). With respect to the entire study: Peripheral blood was collected at initial diagnosis, before any treatment. The 100 discovery patients were randomly split 7:3 into training and test sets. TCR beta repertoire signatures were used to distinguish Graves' ophthalmopathy from Graves' hyperthyroidism and to predict progression to ophthalmopathy. To explore V-J signatures that separate ophthalmopathy from hyperthyroidism, a discovery set of 100 patients was enrolled, consisting of approximately 44 with ophthalmopathy and around 57 with stable hyperthyroidism. In total, 135 blood samples were TCR-sequenced: around 42 ophthalmopathy, 75 hyperthyroidism and approximately 17 hyperthyroidism-to-ophthalmopathy patients. Following sampling, methimazole starting at 30 mg daily was administered to hyperthyroidism patients, and high-dose intravenous methylprednisolone was administered to ophthalmopathy patients. An independent validation cohort was composed of roughly 19 hyperthyroidism patients and around 16 patients who later progressed from hyperthyroidism to ophthalmopathy. In over 5 hyperthyroidism patients, the T-cell repertoires found in thyroid tissue were compared with those found in blood.

Findings and caveats that apply to the study as a whole: In cross-validation, the 13-signature model distinguished ophthalmopathy from stable hyperthyroidism with just over 85% sensitivity and around 81% specificity, and in the test set the corresponding values were approximately 80% and 68%. Most of the expanded thyroid clonotypes with a frequency above 0.001 were also detected in blood, and it was suggested that the thyroid immune response may be reflected by blood repertoires. Sample size was not statistically predetermined, and group allocation was not concealed from the investigators. In validation, the model predicted ophthalmopathy progression with about 70% sensitivity and about 73% specificity; 12 predicted patients were CT-confirmed with GO in a median of approximately six months.

For repertoire sequencing, the TCR beta CDR3 regions were amplified from RNA transcripts. HTBI primers and the Qiagen OneStep RT-PCR kit were used in a first-round RT-PCR, which was followed by a second-round multiplex PCR, size selection and purification. Libraries were sequenced on an Illumina HiSeq2000 using paired-end 100 bp reads. The source study handled its data this way. SOAPnuke was used for read processing, and reads with adapters, uncalled bases, a mean Phred below 15, or no exact constant-primer or identifier match were discarded. COPE v1.2.5 was used to merge the high-quality paired reads. Each unique nucleotide sequence was treated as a clonotype, and MiTCR v1.1 was used to align the clonotypes to the IMGT TRB V, D and J references. The analysis was limited to V-J combinations with a frequency above 0.0001, which together covered 98% to 99.2% of repertoires. For each V-J combination, a TCR clonal expansion and chaos score was defined as the ratio of F50 clonal expansion to chaos observed in the TCRdist matrix. Features were reduced by Welch's t-statistics and random forest to about a dozen V-J combinations, which fed a naive Bayes classifier. The similarity between thyroid and blood repertoires was quantified using the Morisita-Horn index. The public reads were quality trimmed at Q25 with fastp and then assembled into clones with MiXCR by TCRdb, keeping productive beta chains. Each entry is one CDR3 protein sequence, shown with its most common DNA and genes. The V and J calls shown here were made by TCRdb, not taken from the authors' results. The sample includes 300,000 to 500,000 distinct CDR3 sequences, with 15% observed a single time. Approximately 7% of the sample is in the top ten clones.

Stable hyperthyroidism was defined as no progression to ophthalmopathy within 18 months of follow-up. Hyperthyroidism patients were newly diagnosed, with disease duration under 2 months, and aged 18 to 65 years. Patients were excluded if they had other autoimmune diseases, uncontrolled infections, pregnancy or lactation. Clinical symptoms, serum thyroxine, TRAb, thyroid ultrasound and orbital computed tomography formed the basis of the diagnosis. PBMCs were isolated from about 9.2 ml of fresh peripheral blood by Ficoll-Paque density gradient centrifugation. Total RNA was extracted with Trizol reagent and quality-checked on an Agilent 2100 Bioanalyzer. The clonotype originates from a woman between 18 and 30 years old with stable Graves' hyperthyroidism. Donor details come from another sample of the same person, matched by shared clones. Sample: peripheral blood.

The sequence in DNA is TGTGCCAGCAGCTCCCCAGCAACACGGAAATATGAAGCTTTCTTT. It translates as CASSSPATRKYEAFF. This receptor chain uses TRBV7-9 and TRBJ1-1, with the identity of the D gene unclear. V loses 4 bases, J loses 7 bases, and the germline ends lie 19 bases apart. CDR1 and CDR2, per the germline V gene (reference sequence), are SEHNR and FQNEAQ. The CDR3, from cysteine to phenylalanine, totals 15 residues. Of the read, only the CDR3 DNA is kept; its 45 bases are in frame from base 1.